The sequence of this T cell receptor beta chain was determined in a study of blood T cell repertoires in COVID-19. Overall study: COVID-19 samples, acute and convalescent, were from the United States, Italy and Spain. From T cells, B-cell-depleted T cells, or PBMCs came the material, which was cDNA or gDNA.

Between the trimmed V and J ends, which lost 0 bases and 5 bases, there was a span of 7 bases. This CDR3 comprises 14 residues. Germline V lookup: CDR1 MNHEY, CDR2 SVGAGI. This clone was picked up one time. Authors' methods: Estimation of nucleated cell counts was performed using reference gene primer amplification. TCRdb keeps only in-frame clones here, not all; method: immunoSEQ multiplex PCR. V, J and clone size are those of that table, while D and trimming were read from the DNA. The sample consists of approximately 85,000 clones, approximately 90% of them appearing once. Sequencing was done on a sample of peripheral blood. The rearrangement joins TRBV6-5 to TRBJ2-2, with D unresolved. The TCR comes from a man aged 50 to 59 with acute or convalescent COVID-19. CDR3 DNA: TGTGCCAGCAGTTACTCCTTGTCGACCGGGGAGCTGTTTTTT. Encoded protein: CASSYSLSTGELFF.